The 13 T cell receptor beta chains reported below all come from one sample, sequenced in a study of response to subunit inactivated influenza vaccine. TCRdb fed the RT-PCR reads into MiXCR, producing one record per CDR3 protein. The table records about 780,000 distinct CDR3 sequences, about 18% of them present only once. The sample here was PBMCs from blood, taken roughly 5 days after vaccination. The source of these receptors is a middle-aged man who received an inactivated influenza vaccine.

With regard to this clonotype: The junction departs from the called germline gene at one end, perhaps through a read error. The rearrangement uses TRBV7-3 and TRBJ2-1; TRBD2 is a possible D gene (6 bases). Germline-derived CDR1 and CDR2 are SGHTA and FQGTGA. The CDR3 has 17 amino acids. CDR3 loop: CASSRLAGTSSYNEHFF. CDR3 DNA: TGTGCCAGCAGCCGTCTCGCCGGGACTTCCTCCTACAATGAGCATTTCTTC.

The chain couples TRBV7-2 to TRBJ2-5; 7 bases line up with TRBD1. The CDR3 extends over 14 amino acids. Germline CDR1 SGHTA, CDR2 FQGNSA. Trimming removed 5 bases from V and 1 base from J; junction bases left unmatched: 4. The CDR3 coding sequence is TGTGCCAGCAGCCACAACAGGGGCCAAGAGACCCAGTACTTC. Protein product: CASSHNRGQETQYF.

This chain uses TRBV7-9 with TRBJ2-7; 9 nucleotides line up with TRBD2. Germline V gives CDR1 SEHNR, CDR2 FQNEAQ (reference sequence). The CDR3 sequence is 16 residues long. V was clipped by 1 base and J by 6 bases; unmatched bases: 10. For the CDR3, the DNA is TGTGCCAGCAGCTTAGGTCGCCTAGCGGGGCTCTCCGAGCAGTACTTC. Translated, it gives CASSLGRLAGLSEQYF.

The rearrangement uses TRBV18 and TRBJ1-4; TRBD1 is a possible D gene (5 bases). The CDR3 sequence is 16 residues long. The V gene's germline CDR1 is KGHSH and CDR2 LQKENI. The ends were cut back, 1 base at V and 3 bases at J, with 12 bases in the middle. In nucleotides, the CDR3 is TGTGCCAGCTCACCACGCCTGGGACGGTCTAATGAAAAACTGTTTTTT. Protein product: CASSPRLGRSNEKLFF.

The chain is built from TRBV5-6 and TRBJ2-3; 11 bases map to TRBD2. This CDR3 is 15 amino acids long. Germline trimming cut 0 bases from V and 4 bases from J; bases unmatched to any gene: 1. Germline CDR1 is SGHDT and CDR2 is YYEEEE. CDR3 sequence reads: CASSLVLAGADTQYF. CDR3 nucleotide sequence: TGTGCCAGCAGCTTGGTACTAGCGGGAGCAGATACGCAGTATTTT. Full variable domain (rest looked up from reference TRBV5-6 and TRBJ2-3): DAGVTQSPTHLIKTRGQQVTLRCSPKSGHDTVSWYQQALGQGPQFIFQYYEEEERQRGNFPDRFSGHQFPNYSSELNVNALLLGDSALYLCASSLVLAGADTQYFGPGTRLTVL.

The J gene is TRBJ2-2, the V gene TRBV11-1, with TRBD2 identical over 7 bases. V shed 5 bases, J shed 8 bases, and the junction held 8 bases outside the gene matches. CDR3 length: 14 amino acids. Germline V CDR1 and CDR2: SGHAT, FQDESV (reference sequence). The CDR3 spells CASSPPGGRGELFF. The CDR3 DNA follows: TGTGCCAGCAGCCCCCCGGGGGGTCGTGGGGAGCTGTTTTTT.

This clonotype has a handful of counts. This chain connects TRBV4-2 to TRBJ2-5, with 9 bases that match TRBD1. This CDR3 spans 15 amino acids. Germline V gives CDR1 LGHNA, CDR2 YNFKEQ. With V trimmed by 3 bases and J by 3 bases, 5 bases remained unmatched. CDR3 nucleotide sequence: TGTGCCAGCAGCCAGATACAGGGGGCGGAAGAGACCCAGTACTTC. Its protein product is CASSQIQGAEETQYF.

This chain joins TRBV29-1 and TRBJ1-4; D is ambiguous. Trimming shortened V by 4 bases and J by 7 bases, and 16 bases separated the two germline ends. Germline values: CDR1 SQVTM, CDR2 ANQGSEA. The CDR3 has 14 amino acids. The CDR3 protein is CSVAAKARGEKLFF. CDR3 DNA: TGCAGCGTTGCGGCGAAGGCGCGGGGTGAAAAACTGTTTTTT.

The chain combines TRBV5-1 with TRBJ2-2; no firm D call. The CDR3 is 15 amino acids. Deletions cut 0 bases from V and 1 base from J, with 7 bases between. Looked up from germline, CDR1 is SGHRS and CDR2 is YFSETQ. Written as DNA, the CDR3 is TGCGCCAGCAGCTTGGCCCATCTGAACACCGGGGAGCTGTTTTTT. Protein product: CASSLAHLNTGELFF.

The chain links TRBV10-3 to TRBJ1-2; D remains unclear. The CDR3 runs to 15 residues. In germline, CDR1 is ENHRY, CDR2 SYGVKD. Trimming cost V 0 bases and J 2 bases, with 10 bases left between them. In nucleotides, the CDR3 is TGTGCCATCAGTGAGTCCCCGGGGAGAAACTATGGCTACACCTTC. Protein sequence: CAISESPGRNYGYTF.

This clonotype was observed many times. CDR3: CATSRAALEKLFF. CDR3 coding DNA: TGTGCCACCAGCAGAGCAGCGCTCGAAAAACTGTTTTTT. This sequence joins TRBV15 and TRBJ1-4; D gene ambiguous. V was pared by 1 base and J by 8 bases, with 8 bases between. This CDR3 is 13 amino acids long. CDR1 is LNHNV and CDR2 is YYDKDF in the germline V gene (reference sequence). Complete variable domain (other parts from reference TRBV15 and TRBJ1-4): DAMVIQNPRYQVTQFGKPVTLSCSQTLNHNVMYWYQQKSSQAPKLLFHYYDKDFNNEADTPDNFQSRRPNTSFCFLDIRSPGLGDTAMYLCATSRAALEKLFFGSGTQLSVL.

This clonotype showed up just a few times. The rearrangement joins TRBV10-3 to TRBJ2-7; possible D gene TRBD1, 5 bases. The CDR3 sequence is 14 residues long. Looked up from germline, CDR1 is ENHRY and CDR2 is SYGVKD. Trimming took 3 bases from V and 2 from J, leaving 11 bases between them. CDR3 residues: CAISDWEGAYEQYF. The CDR3 DNA reads as TGTGCCATCAGTGATTGGGAAGGGGCCTACGAGCAGTACTTC.

In this sample, this clonotype turned up many times. The J gene is TRBJ1-6, the V gene TRBV2, with 7 bases fitting TRBD1. Germline trimming cut 0 bases from V and 6 bases from J; bases unmatched to any gene: 5. The CDR3 totals 16 residues. Germline V lookup: CDR1 SNHLY, CDR2 FYNNEI. CDR3 nucleotide sequence: TGTGCCAGCAGTGAAGCGCAGGGGGACGGTAATTCACCCCTCCACTTT. Translating it yields CASSEAQGDGNSPLHF.